This T cell receptor (beta chain) emerged from a study of human T cells and chemical hapten exposure. Findings of the study overall: No change in TCRs above 1 in 1000 frequency was produced by DPC sensitization.

CDR1 is SQVTM and CDR2 is ANQGSEA in the germline V gene. Trimming pared 4 bases from V and 3 bases from J, leaving 13 bases between. The CDR3 sequence is 14 residues long. There are a few counts of this clonotype. The antigen is not known. The time point here: healthy volunteer bleed at 2 weeks. Researchers extracted total RNA from unfractionated whole blood. As the library was built, unique molecular identifiers were attached to individual cDNA molecules. Per the original data handling: Sampled TCR counts reached a median of roughly 100,000 per sample, with values ranging from about 20,000 to 700,000. TCRdb passed the RACE reads through MiXCR, listing each CDR3 protein once. These V and J calls originate from TCRdb's pipeline instead of the authors' own analysis. Of 25,000 to 35,000 distinct CDR3 sequences in the sample, around 7.4% are singletons; the top ten hold almost 10%.

The sample consisted of whole blood. This sequence was found in a human donor in good health. Some clones in this sample may be carry-over from other donors' samples. V and J are TRBV29-1 and TRBJ1-3; D unresolved. CDR3 nucleotide sequence: TGCAGCGTTGGAGGCGGGAACCTTGGAAACACCATATATTTT. It codes for CSVGGGNLGNTIYF.